This TCR beta chain was observed in a study of shared clonotypes between healthy human individuals. Turning to the study itself: Two women and a few men aged 18 to 49 made up the donors. Overall study findings and caveats: Limited genetic and exposure-history diversity came from having few donors. Sampling included only blood; tissue repertoires likely differ.

Some clones are missing from TCRdb's copy, which holds only in-frame ones; the method was immunoSEQ multiplex PCR. The data show roughly 330,000 clones, roughly 70% seen once. Comments on this clone: Its cognate antigen is unknown.

This CDR3 has 12 amino acids. V was clipped by 6 bases and J by 3 bases, with 9 bases between them. Germline V gene data show CDR1 as LGHNT and CDR2 as FRNRAP. Sequenced input: memory CD4+ T cells sorted from blood. The subset here: CD45RA-negative fraction. The source of this sequence is a man under 40 in good health. This chain connects TRBV12-5 to TRBJ2-7, with D perhaps TRBD2 (5 bases). CDR3 bases: TGTGCTAGTGGCCCGGACTTCTACGAGCAGTACTTC. This sequence encodes CASGPDFYEQYF.